These 32 T cell receptor beta chains were sequenced from one sample in a study of STAT5B mutations in CD4+ large granular lymphocyte leukemia. Profiling relied on immunoSEQ multiplex PCR, and the TCRdb table lists in-frame clones only, not all of them. The sample lists 30,000 to 35,000 clones, roughly three quarters occurring once. Material: CD4+ T cells from blood buffy coats. Receptor source: a human donor in good health.

V usage is TRBV7-2 and J usage is TRBJ2-3; the match to TRBD2 covers 7 bases. The V and J ends lost 1 base and 5 bases, in that order; junction bases with no gene match: 12. This CDR3 region has 17 residues. Germline V gives CDR1 SGHTA, CDR2 FQGNSA. CDR3 bases: TGTGCCAGCAGCTTAGTCCCTAAGCGGGGAAATATAGATACGCAGTATTTT. Translating gives CASSLVPKRGNIDTQYF.

This clone was observed a few times. The chain uses TRBV2 and TRBJ1-2; D is ambiguous. The CDR3 totals 12 residues. Per germline, CDR1 SNHLY and CDR2 FYNNEI. Trimming removed 7 bases at V and 4 bases at J, with 10 bases between. In nucleotides, the CDR3 is TGTGCCAGCAACTCGGGGTTCTATGGCTACACCTTC. Translation: CASNSGFYGYTF.

V and J are TRBV4-3 and TRBJ2-2; D not resolved. Germline assignment: CDR1 LGHNA and CDR2 YSLEER. The CDR3 loop spans 15 amino acids. Trimming left V 1 base short and J 0 bases short, with 6 bases between. CDR3 DNA sequence: TGCGCCAGCAGCCAAGCAGTAACGAACACCGGGGAGCTGTTTTTT. Its protein is CASSQAVTNTGELFF.

The chain combines TRBV18 with TRBJ2-1; 14 bases align to TRBD2. This CDR3 spans 13 amino acids. V lost 8 bases to trimming and J lost 7 bases; unmatched junction nucleotides: 1. Germline V gene lookup returns CDR1 KGHSH and CDR2 LQKENI. The CDR3 here is CASGLAGGNEQFF. CDR3 bases: TGTGCCAGCGGACTAGCGGGGGGAAATGAGCAGTTCTTC.

The rearrangement joins TRBV5-1 to TRBJ2-3, with D unclear. The germline CDR1 and CDR2 sequences are SGHRS and YFSETQ. The CDR3 has 16 residues. Trimming left V 5 bases short and J 2 bases short, with 18 bases between. CDR3: CASSIHGRQYTDTQYF. The CDR3 nucleotides read TGCGCCAGCAGTATCCATGGGCGGCAGTACACAGATACGCAGTATTTT.

This chain joins TRBV6-5 and TRBJ2-7; tentatively, D is TRBD1 (6 bases). Trimming took 8 bases from V and 1 from J, leaving 9 bases between them. Germline V lookup: CDR1 MNHEY, CDR2 SVGAGI. The CDR3 length is 12 residues. As DNA, the CDR3 is TGTGCCAGCGGGCAGGGGTCCTACGAGCAGTACTTC. It yields the protein CASGQGSYEQYF.

This chain joins TRBV25-1 and TRBJ1-4; 8 positions match TRBD1. The V segment lost 10 bases and the J segment 8 bases; nucleotides outside the gene matches: 12. The CDR3 extends over 14 amino acids. Germline V gives CDR1 MGHDK, CDR2 SYGVNS. CDR3 amino acids: CATTQGRQGEKLFF. CDR3 DNA sequence: TGTGCCACCACACAAGGAAGACAGGGGGAAAAACTGTTTTTT.

The CDR3 nucleotides are TGTGCCAGTAGTGTACAGGGGCTTGAGAATCAGCCCCAGCATTTT. It encodes CASSVQGLENQPQHF. The rearrangement joins TRBV19 to TRBJ1-5; 7 nucleotides agree with TRBD1. V gave up 5 bases and J gave up 4 bases; unmatched junction bases: 8. CDR1 and CDR2 (germline): LNHDA, SQIVND (reference sequence). The CDR3 loop spans 15 amino acids.

The gene calls are TRBV28 and TRBJ1-2, with D unclear. Germline assignment: CDR1 MDHEN and CDR2 SYDVKM. This CDR3 is built from 13 residues. V dropped 4 bases and J dropped 4 bases, with 10 bases sitting between them. The CDR3 is CASSSMATYGYTF. The CDR3 DNA reads TGTGCCAGCAGTTCGATGGCGACCTATGGCTACACCTTC.

This clone was detected once. The genes are TRBV5-1 and TRBJ2-2; 9 nucleotides match TRBD1. The germline gives CDR1 SGHRS, CDR2 YFSETQ. Losses at the gene ends were 4 bases for V and 0 bases for J; bases not matched to a gene: 4. This CDR3 region has 16 residues. The CDR3 DNA reads as TGCGCCAGCAGCACCGGACAGGGGACGAACACCGGGGAGCTGTTTTTT. This encodes CASSTGQGTNTGELFF.

The table lists this clone with a few counts. This chain uses TRBV27 with TRBJ1-6; 7 bases are shared with TRBD1. With V trimmed by 2 bases and J by 7 bases, 5 bases remained unmatched. Germline CDR1 reads MNHEY; CDR2 reads SMNVEV (reference sequence). This CDR3 has 15 residues. CDR3 protein: CASSLRGGGNSPLHF. CDR3 bases: TGTGCCAGCAGTTTAAGAGGGGGCGGCAATTCACCCCTCCACTTT.

This clone was counted only a few times. V usage is TRBV7-2 and J usage is TRBJ2-2, with no clear D. The CDR3 loop spans 15 amino acids. In germline, CDR1 is SGHTA, CDR2 FQGNSA. V lost 3 bases, J lost 1 base, and 9 bases lay in between. The CDR3 region is CASSFQTLNTGELFF. The DNA for the CDR3 is TGTGCCAGCAGCTTCCAGACTTTGAACACCGGGGAGCTGTTTTTT.

As DNA, the CDR3 is TGTGCCAGCTCACCAGGGAGACTAGCGGGGGACACCGGGGAGCTGTTTTTT. It encodes CASSPGRLAGDTGELFF. V and J are TRBV18 and TRBJ2-2; TRBD2 matches at 12 bases. Germline values: CDR1 KGHSH, CDR2 LQKENI. V shed 2 bases, J shed 3 bases, and the junction held 4 bases outside the gene matches. The CDR3 extends over 17 amino acids.

This chain links TRBV6-5 with TRBJ1-2; 7 bases align to TRBD1. V shed 10 bases, J shed 2 bases, and the junction held 13 bases outside the gene matches. The CDR3 consists of 15 residues. Germline CDR1 and CDR2: MNHEY and SVGAGI. The CDR3 region has the DNA TGTGCCACCTATCTATCCGGGACAGAAAACTATGGCTACACCTTC. Translation: CATYLSGTENYGYTF.

This rearrangement joins TRBV6-5 to TRBJ2-5, with D possibly called TRBD1 or TRBD2 (6 bases each). The germline V gene has CDR1 MNHEY and CDR2 SVGAGI. The germline V and J ends were trimmed by 9 bases and 4 bases, with 18 bases remaining between them. The CDR3 is 14 amino acids. Here the CDR3 reads CASPLGGGRETQYF. CDR3 nucleotide sequence: TGTGCCAGTCCATTGGGGGGCGGGCGAGAGACCCAGTACTTC.

There are a few counts of this clone. This chain uses TRBV7-2 with TRBJ2-1; a weak D match, TRBD2 (6 bases). The V gene lost 5 bases and the J gene lost 0 bases, with 14 bases spanning the gap. CDR1 and CDR2 from the germline V gene are SGHTA and FQGNSA. The CDR3 covers 16 residues. CDR3 coding DNA: TGTGCCAGCAGCCCCGGGTCGGGGGTCTCCTACAATGAGCAGTTCTTC. It encodes CASSPGSGVSYNEQFF.

V gene TRBV19 combines with J gene TRBJ1-5; no reliable D call. CDR1 is LNHDA and CDR2 is SQIVND in the germline V gene (reference sequence). V was clipped by 7 bases and J by 0 bases, with 7 bases between them. This CDR3 region has 13 residues. CDR3 amino acids: CASNYYSNQPQHF. CDR3 sequence (DNA): TGTGCCAGTAACTACTATAGCAATCAGCCCCAGCATTTT.

This clone occurred a few times. The V and J genes are TRBV11-2 and TRBJ1-2; D ambiguous. Trimming took 0 bases from V and 6 from J, leaving 8 bases between them. CDR1 is SGHAT and CDR2 is FQNNGV in the germline V gene. This CDR3 has 13 amino acids. The CDR3 region has the DNA TGTGCCAGCAGCTTAGACCCAAATCATGGCTACACCTTC. Translation gives CASSLDPNHGYTF.

In this sample, this clone turned up a few times. The rearrangement joins TRBV18 to TRBJ2-7; possibly TRBD2 for D (6 bases). The CDR3 contains 10 residues. V shed 6 bases and J shed 9 bases, with 9 bases lying between them. Germline CDR1 KGHSH, CDR2 LQKENI. This CDR3 reads CASSGGRQYF. The CDR3 DNA reads TGTGCCAGCTCGGGGGGTCGGCAGTACTTC.

This clone turned up a few times. V is TRBV5-1 and J is TRBJ1-2; 8 bases map to TRBD1. V lost 4 bases, J lost 3 bases, and 2 bases stayed unmatched. CDR1 and CDR2 from the germline V gene are SGHRS and YFSETQ. The CDR3 has 13 amino acids. CDR3 DNA: TGCGCCAGCAGCCTGGACAGGGACTATGGCTACACCTTC. It codes for CASSLDRDYGYTF.

The J gene is TRBJ1-3, the V gene TRBV5-1; a weak D match, TRBD1 (5 bases). Germline loops: CDR1 SGHRS, CDR2 YFSETQ. This CDR3 is 13 amino acids long. V shed 6 bases and J shed 0 bases, with 7 bases lying between them. CDR3: CASKDSSGNTIYF. As DNA, the CDR3 is TGCGCCAGCAAAGACAGCTCTGGAAACACCATATATTTT.

The genes are TRBV6-1 and TRBJ2-3; 11 bases line up with TRBD2. Germline CDR1 reads MNHNS; CDR2 reads SASEGT. V lost 0 bases and J lost 2; bases outside the gene matches: 7. The CDR3 is 18 residues long. The CDR3 DNA is TGTGCCAGCAGTGAAGCTCGGAGGACTAGCGGGTTCACAGATACGCAGTATTTT. Translating it yields CASSEARRTSGFTDTQYF.

The chain has TRBV6-6 and TRBJ2-1; maybe TRBD2 (7 bases). The CDR3 length is 13 residues. The V gene lost 8 bases and the J gene lost 5 bases, with 13 bases spanning the gap. Germline V lookup: CDR1 MNHNY, CDR2 SVGAGI (reference sequence). As DNA, the CDR3 is TGTGCCAGCGGACAGCGGGGCCACAATGAGCAGTTCTTC. This translates into CASGQRGHNEQFF.

This clone came up a few times. The chain has TRBV10-3 and TRBJ2-7; 9 nucleotides line up with TRBD2. This CDR3 has 15 amino acids. V lost 6 bases, J lost 3 bases, and 9 bases stayed unmatched. From germline, CDR1 is ENHRY and CDR2 SYGVKD. The CDR3 DNA is TGTGCCATCAGAGGCGGGGTAGCGGGGGTCTACGAGCAGTACTTC. Protein product: CAIRGGVAGVYEQYF.

In its sample, this clone was seen once. CDR3 coding DNA: TGTGCCGTCGGTGAGCAGGGGGCTTATGGCTACACCTTC. Its protein product is CAVGEQGAYGYTF. The rearrangement uses TRBV10-3 and TRBJ1-2, with 8 bases aligning to TRBD1. CDR1 is ENHRY and CDR2 is SYGVKD in the germline V gene. This CDR3 has 13 residues. The ends lost 11 bases at V and 5 bases at J; junction bases unmatched: 10.

The rearrangement joins TRBV7-9 to TRBJ2-5, with D perhaps matching TRBD1 (5 bases). The CDR3 is 15 amino acids. Germline CDR1 is SEHNR and CDR2 is FQNEAQ (reference sequence). The V end lost 8 bases, the J end lost 5 bases, and 21 bases lay between the germline ends. The CDR3 protein is CASARMRPAGETQYF. The CDR3 nucleotides read TGTGCCAGCGCCAGAATGAGACCAGCAGGGGAGACCCAGTACTTC.

The chain is built from TRBV5-1 and TRBJ2-2; 7 bases map to TRBD1. The ends lost 5 bases at V and 8 bases at J; junction bases unmatched: 6. Germline loops: CDR1 SGHRS, CDR2 YFSETQ. This CDR3 has 13 residues. Here the CDR3 DNA reads TGCGCCAGCAGGGGACAGCCGGCGGGGGAGCTGTTTTTT. Residues: CASRGQPAGELFF.

This sequence joins TRBV5-4 and TRBJ1-3; D is unresolved. V was cut by 1 base and J by 0 bases, with 5 bases left in between. Per germline, CDR1 SGHNT and CDR2 YYREEE (reference sequence). This CDR3 spans 14 amino acids. CDR3 nucleotide sequence: TGTGCCAGCAGCTTGAAGGACTCTGGAAACACCATATATTTT. Residues: CASSLKDSGNTIYF.

V and J are TRBV4-3 and TRBJ1-5, with D unresolved. The CDR3 runs to 15 residues. Germline V gene data show CDR1 as LGHNA and CDR2 as YSLEER. Trimming took 0 bases from V and 6 from J, leaving 12 bases between them. The CDR3 sequence: CASSQEIGSRQPQHF. The CDR3 DNA reads as TGCGCCAGCAGCCAAGAAATAGGGTCTCGTCAGCCCCAGCATTTT.

V gene TRBV13 combines with J gene TRBJ2-3, with 13 nucleotides matching TRBD2. Looked up from germline, CDR1 is PRHDT and CDR2 is FYEKMQ (reference sequence). V gave up 6 bases and J gave up 3 bases; unmatched junction bases: 6. The CDR3 runs to 16 residues. The CDR3 sequence is CASRALAGGPTDTQYF. CDR3 DNA: TGTGCCAGCAGAGCACTAGCGGGGGGGCCTACAGATACGCAGTATTTT.

J is TRBJ2-7 and V is TRBV18; no firm D call. The length of the CDR3 is 14 residues. Germline V gene sequence: CDR1 KGHSH, CDR2 LQKENI. Trimming stripped 0 bases from V and 2 bases from J, with 8 bases between. CDR3 loop: CASSPPSSTYEQYF. The CDR3 DNA reads as TGTGCCAGCTCACCACCGTCGTCAACCTACGAGCAGTACTTC.

This clone was picked up a small number of times. The chain joins TRBV7-6 to TRBJ2-3; tentative D call: TRBD2 (7 bases). The CDR3 is made up of 17 amino acids. CDR1 and CDR2 from the germline V gene are SGHVS and FNYEAQ. With 5 bases removed from V and 3 bases from J, the gap between germline ends came to 21 bases. This chain's CDR3 is CASSTQRGAGGTDTQYF. The CDR3, as DNA: TGTGCCAGCAGCACCCAGAGGGGGGCCGGGGGGACAGATACGCAGTATTTT.